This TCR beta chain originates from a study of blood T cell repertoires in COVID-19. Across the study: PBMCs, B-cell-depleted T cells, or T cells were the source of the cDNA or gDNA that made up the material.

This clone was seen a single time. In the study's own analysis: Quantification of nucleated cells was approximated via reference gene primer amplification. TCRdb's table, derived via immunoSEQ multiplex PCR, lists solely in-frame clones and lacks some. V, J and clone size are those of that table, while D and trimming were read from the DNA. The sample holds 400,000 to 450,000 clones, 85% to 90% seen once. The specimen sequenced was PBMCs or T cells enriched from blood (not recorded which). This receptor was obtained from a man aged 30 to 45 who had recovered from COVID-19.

The CDR3, as DNA: TGTGCCAGCAGCTTAGAGACAGGGGGCGCGGCTGGAAACACCATATATTTT. It specifies CASSLETGGAAGNTIYF. The rearrangement links TRBV7-6 to TRBJ1-3, with TRBD1 matching over 10 bases. CDR3 size: 17 residues. In germline, CDR1 is SGHVS, CDR2 FNYEAQ. V shed 1 base, J shed 2 bases, and the junction held 5 bases outside the gene matches.